These 18 T cell receptor beta chains came from one sample sequenced in a study of T cell responses to AZD1222 COVID-19 vaccine (dated by TCRdb to the early 2020s). Libraries were constructed by the immunoSEQ multiplex PCR assay. What TCRdb holds here is the immuneACCESS table cut down to in-frame rearrangements. Part of the clones is not present; checked against another copy, under half of the missing clones reflect an unresolved V gene, and the others are unexplained. The table for this sample lists roughly 150,000 clones; about nine tenths of them were counted only once. Of the sample, roughly a tenth falls within the top ten clones. Read against the paper, the sample's time point label means: about 28 days (+/-7) after the second vaccine dose. The sample here was peripheral blood, taken 28 days after the second AZD1222 dose. Every receptor here comes from an adult who received the AZD1222 COVID-19 vaccine.

As concerns this clone: Relative to the germline gene, one junction end is altered; a read error may explain this. This sequence joins TRBV19 and TRBJ2-7, with TRBD2 identical over 7 bases. The germline gives CDR1 LNHDA, CDR2 SQIVND (reference sequence). The CDR3 is 14 residues long. CDR3 nucleotide sequence: TGTGCTAGTAGTTCCCTGGGAGGGGCCTACGAGCAGTACTTC. This encodes CASSSLGGAYEQYF.

Worth noting for this clone: The identical CDR3 is also encoded by other nucleotide sequences in the sample. The chain has TRBV27 and TRBJ2-7; 7 nucleotides align to TRBD1. This CDR3 is 11 amino acids long. With 6 bases clipped from V and 4 bases from J, the junction kept 0 bases outside the gene matches. Germline V gives CDR1 MNHEY, CDR2 SMNVEV (reference sequence). CDR3 loop: CASSRGYEQYF. CDR3 coding DNA: TGTGCCAGCAGCAGGGGGTACGAGCAGTACTTC.

V gene TRBV29-1 combines with J gene TRBJ2-4, with D maybe TRBD1 (5 bases). V gave up 7 bases and J gave up 2 bases, with 9 bases separating them. This CDR3 contains 12 residues. Per germline, CDR1 SQVTM and CDR2 ANQGSEA. This CDR3 is CSGTGTKNIQYF. The CDR3 DNA sequence: TGCAGCGGTACAGGTACCAAAAACATTCAGTACTTC.

This rearrangement joins TRBV28 to TRBJ1-5; the D is unclear. V lost 7 bases to trimming and J lost 2 bases, with 9 bases between them. The CDR3 extends over 13 amino acids. CDR1 is MDHEN, CDR2 SYDVKM, per germline. CDR3 in amino acids: CASIPQGNQPQHF. CDR3 nucleotides: TGTGCCAGCATTCCACAAGGCAATCAGCCCCAGCATTTT. The variable domain in full, with the rest retrieved from reference TRBV28 and TRBJ1-5, is DVKVTQSSRYLVKRTGEKVFLECVQDMDHENMFWYRQDPGLGLRLIYFSYDVKMKEKGDIPEGYSVSREKKERFSLILESASTNQTSMYLCASIPQGNQPQHFGDGTRLSIL.

The chain couples TRBV28 to TRBJ1-5, with 9 nucleotides matching TRBD1. Trimming at V came to 6 bases and at J to 3 bases, leaving 6 bases not matched to a gene. CDR1 MDHEN and CDR2 SYDVKM come from the germline V gene. The length of the CDR3 is 15 residues. CDR3: CASSYRGLVNQPQHF. The CDR3 bases are TGTGCCAGCAGCTACAGGGGGCTGGTCAATCAGCCCCAGCATTTT.

This clone is a singleton in its sample. The chain recombines TRBV5-6 with TRBJ1-1, with D uncertain. CDR3 size: 13 residues. Between the trimmed V and J ends, which lost 1 base and 7 bases, there was a span of 11 bases. Germline lookup yields CDR1 SGHDT and CDR2 YYEEEE. CDR3: CASSLPLTDEAFF. In nucleotides, the CDR3 is TGTGCCAGCAGCTTGCCGTTGACGGATGAAGCTTTCTTT.

This clone was seen once. V and J are TRBV7-2 and TRBJ2-1; the D gene is possibly TRBD2 (5 bases). The CDR3 has 15 amino acids. CDR1 and CDR2 (germline): SGHTA, FQGNSA. Trimming removed 5 bases at V and 7 bases at J, with 18 bases between. The chain's CDR3 is CASSALWGVGNEQFF. CDR3 nucleotides: TGTGCCAGCAGCGCCTTATGGGGAGTGGGAAATGAGCAGTTCTTC.

There are a few counts of this clone. The CDR3 coding sequence is TGTGCCAGCAGCGGATGGACAGAGCTCAGGGTGACTAATGAAAAACTGTTTTTT. The encoded protein is CASSGWTELRVTNEKLFF. The chain has TRBV11-2 and TRBJ1-4, with D maybe TRBD1 (6 bases). Trimming removed 5 bases from V and 2 bases from J, with 21 bases in between. The CDR3 is 18 residues long. The germline CDR1 and CDR2 sequences are SGHAT and FQNNGV.

The V call is TRBV2, the J call TRBJ2-1, with TRBD2 identical over 14 bases. The junction had 8 bases not matched to a gene; V was cut back by 7 bases and J by 12 bases. Germline V lookup: CDR1 SNHLY, CDR2 FYNNEI. This CDR3 has 14 residues. CDR3 bases: TGTGCCAGCACCCTGGGACTAGCGGGAGATGCGCAGTTCTTC. Amino acid sequence: CASTLGLAGDAQFF.

The V and J genes are TRBV5-4 and TRBJ2-1; tentatively, D is TRBD1 (5 bases). The CDR3 is 13 residues long. The V gene's germline CDR1 is SGHNT and CDR2 YYREEE (reference sequence). Deletions cut 3 bases from V and 6 bases from J, with 10 bases between. The CDR3 protein is CASSYRGGNEQFF. CDR3 nucleotide sequence: TGTGCCAGCAGCTATAGGGGTGGCAATGAGCAGTTCTTC.

This CDR3 reads CASSPPGPSTDTQYF. Written as DNA, the CDR3 is TGTGCCAGCAGCCCTCCGGGACCTAGCACAGATACGCAGTATTTT. This chain joins TRBV7-2 and TRBJ2-3, with D perhaps given as TRBD1 or TRBD2 (5 bases each). V was clipped by 5 bases and J by 0 bases, with 12 bases between them. From germline, CDR1 is SGHTA and CDR2 FQGNSA. This CDR3 has 15 amino acids.

This clone has just a few counts. The J gene is TRBJ1-1, the V gene TRBV27; the match to TRBD1 covers 8 bases. There are 13 residues in the CDR3. V dropped 6 bases and J dropped 11; count of bases not matched to a gene: 11. From germline, CDR1 is MNHEY and CDR2 SMNVEV (reference sequence). CDR3 amino acids: CASRPRQGNRAFF. DNA for the CDR3: TGTGCCAGCAGACCCCGACAGGGGAATAGGGCTTTCTTT.

A single count supports this clone. The chain combines TRBV19 with TRBJ1-6, with 7 positions matching TRBD1. Looked up from germline, CDR1 is LNHDA and CDR2 is SQIVND (reference sequence). The CDR3 has 16 residues. V gave up 5 bases and J gave up 0 bases; unmatched junction bases: 4. CDR3 nucleotide sequence: TGTGCCAGTAGTGGACGGACAGGCTCCTATAATTCACCCCTCCACTTT. It translates to CASSGRTGSYNSPLHF.

This clone was recorded once. V is TRBV27 and J is TRBJ2-1; possibly TRBD1 or TRBD2 for D (5 bases each). The CDR3 has 17 residues. CDR1 is MNHEY and CDR2 is SMNVEV in the germline V gene (reference sequence). Trimming cost V 0 bases and J 2 bases, with 14 bases left between them. CDR3 nucleotides: TGTGCCAGCAGTTTATCGAAGGGGCAGCGGACCTACAATGAGCAGTTCTTC. This gives the protein CASSLSKGQRTYNEQFF.

V gene TRBV19 combines with J gene TRBJ2-6, with D perhaps matching TRBD1 (5 bases). This CDR3 spans 17 amino acids. Trimming shortened V by 3 bases and J by 2 bases, and 14 bases separated the two germline ends. Per the germline V gene, CDR1 is LNHDA and CDR2 is SQIVND (reference sequence). The CDR3 region has the DNA TGTGCCAGTAGTATCTTGCAGGGATCAGCTGGGGCCAACGTCCTGACTTTC. Amino acids: CASSILQGSAGANVLTF. Full variable domain (rest looked up from reference TRBV19 and TRBJ2-6): DGGITQSPKYLFRKEGQNVTLSCEQNLNHDAMYWYRQDPGQGLRLIYYSQIVNDFQKGDIAEGYSVSREKKESFPLTVTSAQKNPTAFYLCASSILQGSAGANVLTFGAGSRLTVL.

The gene calls are TRBV6-5 and TRBJ1-1; TRBD1 matches 11 bases. The germline V gene has CDR1 MNHEY and CDR2 SVGAGI. The CDR3 extends over 15 amino acids. Losses at the gene ends were 2 bases for V and 7 bases for J; bases not matched to a gene: 6. CDR3 nucleotide sequence: TGTGCCAGCAGTTACGCCGGGACAGGGGGTTATGAAGCTTTCTTT. Translated, it gives CASSYAGTGGYEAFF.

In nucleotides, the CDR3 is TGTGCCAGCAGCCGTTCGGGGAGCCTAGCCAAAAACATTCAGTACTTC. Its translation: CASSRSGSLAKNIQYF. The chain recombines TRBV6-2 or TRBV6-3 with TRBJ2-4; possible D gene TRBD2, 5 bases. Trimming took 6 bases from V and 0 from J, leaving 15 bases between them. This CDR3 contains 16 residues. Germline assignment: CDR1 MNHEY and CDR2 SVGEGT.

This chain connects TRBV19 to TRBJ2-2, with D perhaps being TRBD1 or TRBD2 (5 bases each). The germline V gene encodes CDR1 LNHDA and CDR2 SQIVND (reference sequence). The CDR3 covers 15 residues. V was shortened by 6 bases and J by 2 bases, with 13 bases between the two germline ends. DNA of the CDR3: TGTGCCAGTAGACTAGACAGATCAAACACCGGGGAGCTGTTTTTT. The encoded protein is CASRLDRSNTGELFF. The complete variable domain, with remaining parts taken from reference TRBV19 and TRBJ2-2, reads DGGITQSPKYLFRKEGQNVTLSCEQNLNHDAMYWYRQDPGQGLRLIYYSQIVNDFQKGDIAEGYSVSREKKESFPLTVTSAQKNPTAFYLCASRLDRSNTGELFFGEGSRLTVL.